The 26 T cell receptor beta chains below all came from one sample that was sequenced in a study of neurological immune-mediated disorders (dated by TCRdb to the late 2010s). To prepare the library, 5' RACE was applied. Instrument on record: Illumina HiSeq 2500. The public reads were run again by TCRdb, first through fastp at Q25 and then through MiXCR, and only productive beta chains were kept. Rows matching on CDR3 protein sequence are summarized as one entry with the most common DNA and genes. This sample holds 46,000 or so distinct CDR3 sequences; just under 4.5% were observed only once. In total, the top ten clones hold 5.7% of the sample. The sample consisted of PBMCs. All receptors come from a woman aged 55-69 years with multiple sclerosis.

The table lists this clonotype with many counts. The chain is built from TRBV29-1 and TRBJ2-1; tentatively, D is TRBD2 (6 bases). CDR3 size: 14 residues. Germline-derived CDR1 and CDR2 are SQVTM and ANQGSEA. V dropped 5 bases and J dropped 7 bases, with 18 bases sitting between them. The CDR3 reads CSVLRRDRSNEQFF. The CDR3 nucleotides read TGCAGCGTTTTACGGCGGGACCGTTCAAATGAGCAGTTCTTC.

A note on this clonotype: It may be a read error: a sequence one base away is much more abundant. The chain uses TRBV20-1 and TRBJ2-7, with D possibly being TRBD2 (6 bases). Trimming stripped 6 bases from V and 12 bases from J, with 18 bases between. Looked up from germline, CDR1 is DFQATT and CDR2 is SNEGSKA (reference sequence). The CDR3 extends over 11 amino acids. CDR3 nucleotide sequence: TGCAGTGCCACCAACCGGGGACTTTCGTACTTC. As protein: CSATNRGLSYF.

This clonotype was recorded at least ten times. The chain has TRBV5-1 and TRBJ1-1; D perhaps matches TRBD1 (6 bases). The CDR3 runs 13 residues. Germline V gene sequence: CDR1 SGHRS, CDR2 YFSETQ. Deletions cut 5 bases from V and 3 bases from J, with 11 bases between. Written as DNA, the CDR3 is TGCGCCAGCAGGGGCGAGGGGGACACTGAAGCTTTCTTT. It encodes CASRGEGDTEAFF.

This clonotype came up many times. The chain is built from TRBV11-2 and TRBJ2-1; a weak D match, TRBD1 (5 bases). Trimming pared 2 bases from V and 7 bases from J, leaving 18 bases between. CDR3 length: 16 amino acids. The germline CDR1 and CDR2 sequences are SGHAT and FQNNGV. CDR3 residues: CASSLSYGGRTNEQFF. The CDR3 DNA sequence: TGTGCCAGCAGCTTAAGCTACGGCGGCCGGACAAATGAGCAGTTCTTC. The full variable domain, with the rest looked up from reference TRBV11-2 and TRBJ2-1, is EAGVAQSPRYKIIEKRQSVAFWCNPISGHATLYWYQQILGQGPKLLIQFQNNGVVDDSQLPKDRFSAERLKGVDSTLKIQPAKLEDSAVYLCASSLSYGGRTNEQFFGPGTRLTVL.

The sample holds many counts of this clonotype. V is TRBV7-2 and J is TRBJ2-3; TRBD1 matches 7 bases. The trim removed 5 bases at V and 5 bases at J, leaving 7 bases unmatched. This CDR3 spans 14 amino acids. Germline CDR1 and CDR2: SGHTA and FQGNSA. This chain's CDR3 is CASSMDRRQDTQYF. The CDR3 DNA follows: TGTGCCAGCAGCATGGACAGGCGCCAAGATACGCAGTATTTT.

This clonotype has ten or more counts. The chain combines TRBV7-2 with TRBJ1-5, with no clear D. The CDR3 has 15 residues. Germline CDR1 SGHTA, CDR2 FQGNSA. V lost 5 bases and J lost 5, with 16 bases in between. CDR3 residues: CASSRFSGADQPQHF. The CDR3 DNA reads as TGTGCCAGCAGCCGGTTTTCAGGAGCCGATCAGCCCCAGCATTTT.

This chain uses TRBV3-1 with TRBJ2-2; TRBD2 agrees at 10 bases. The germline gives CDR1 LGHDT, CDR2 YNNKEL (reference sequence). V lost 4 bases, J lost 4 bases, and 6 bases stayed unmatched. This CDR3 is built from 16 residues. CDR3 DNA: TGTGCCAGCAGCCCGGGACTAGCGAGATCCACCGGGGAGCTGTTTTTT. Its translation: CASSPGLARSTGELFF.

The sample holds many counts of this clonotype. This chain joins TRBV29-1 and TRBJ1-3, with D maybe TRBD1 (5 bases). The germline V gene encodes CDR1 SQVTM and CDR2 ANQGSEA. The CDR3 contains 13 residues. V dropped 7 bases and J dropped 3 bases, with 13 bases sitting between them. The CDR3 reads CSGVEGYGNTIYF. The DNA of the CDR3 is TGCAGCGGCGTTGAGGGGTATGGAAACACCATATATTTT.

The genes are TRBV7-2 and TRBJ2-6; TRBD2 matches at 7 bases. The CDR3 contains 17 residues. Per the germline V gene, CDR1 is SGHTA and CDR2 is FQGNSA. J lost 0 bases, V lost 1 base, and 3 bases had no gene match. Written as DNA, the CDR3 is TGTGCCAGCAGCTTAGGAGCGGGGAACTCTGGGGCCAACGTCCTGACTTTC. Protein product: CASSLGAGNSGANVLTF.

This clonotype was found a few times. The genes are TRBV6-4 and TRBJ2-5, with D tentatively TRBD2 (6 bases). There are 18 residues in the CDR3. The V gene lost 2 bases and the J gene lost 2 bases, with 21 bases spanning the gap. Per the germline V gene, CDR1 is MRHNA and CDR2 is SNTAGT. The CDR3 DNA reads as TGTGCCAGCAGTGACGGGTTAGCGGCTGGGCCCCAACAAGAGACCCAGTACTTC. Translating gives CASSDGLAAGPQQETQYF.

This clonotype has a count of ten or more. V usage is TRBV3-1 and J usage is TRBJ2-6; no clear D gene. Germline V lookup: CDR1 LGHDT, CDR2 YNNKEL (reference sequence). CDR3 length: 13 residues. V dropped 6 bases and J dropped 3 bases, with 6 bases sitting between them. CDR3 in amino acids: CASRFGGANVLTF. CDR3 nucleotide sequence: TGTGCCAGCAGATTTGGTGGGGCCAACGTCCTGACTTTC.

The CDR3 sequence: CASSLAPSLNEQFF. The CDR3 region has the DNA TGTGCCAGCAGCTTAGCCCCTAGTCTCAATGAGCAGTTCTTC. The chain carries TRBV7-9 and TRBJ2-1; D gene unclear. Trimming took off 0 bases at V and 6 bases at J, with 9 bases between the two ends. This CDR3 comprises 14 residues. The germline V gene encodes CDR1 SEHNR and CDR2 FQNEAQ (reference sequence).

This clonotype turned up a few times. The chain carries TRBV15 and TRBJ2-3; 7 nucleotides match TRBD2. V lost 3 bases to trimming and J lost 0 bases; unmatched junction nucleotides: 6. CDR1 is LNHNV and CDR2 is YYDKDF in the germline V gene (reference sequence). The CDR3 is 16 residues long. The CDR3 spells CATSRLSGASTDTQYF. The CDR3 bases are TGTGCCACCAGCAGGTTGAGCGGGGCTAGCACAGATACGCAGTATTTT.

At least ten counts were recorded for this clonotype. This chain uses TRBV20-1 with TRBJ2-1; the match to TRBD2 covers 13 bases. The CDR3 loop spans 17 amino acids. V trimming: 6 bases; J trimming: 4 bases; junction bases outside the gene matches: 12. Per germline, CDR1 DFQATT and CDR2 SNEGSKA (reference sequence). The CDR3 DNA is TGCAGTGCGGGGGGTCGACTAGCGGGAGGCCCTTACAATGAGCAGTTCTTC. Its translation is CSAGGRLAGGPYNEQFF.

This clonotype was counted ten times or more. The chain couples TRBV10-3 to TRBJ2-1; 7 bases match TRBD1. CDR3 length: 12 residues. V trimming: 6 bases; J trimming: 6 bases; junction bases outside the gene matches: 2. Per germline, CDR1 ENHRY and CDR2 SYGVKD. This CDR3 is CAISRQGNEQFF. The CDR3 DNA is TGTGCCATCAGCCGACAGGGCAATGAGCAGTTCTTC.

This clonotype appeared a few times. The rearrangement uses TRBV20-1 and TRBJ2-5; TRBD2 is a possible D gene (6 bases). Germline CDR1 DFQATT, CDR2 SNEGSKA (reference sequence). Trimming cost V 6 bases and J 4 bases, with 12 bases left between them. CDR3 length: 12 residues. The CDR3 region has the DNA TGCAGTGCAGTTCCAGCGGGAGAGACCCAGTACTTC. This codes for CSAVPAGETQYF.

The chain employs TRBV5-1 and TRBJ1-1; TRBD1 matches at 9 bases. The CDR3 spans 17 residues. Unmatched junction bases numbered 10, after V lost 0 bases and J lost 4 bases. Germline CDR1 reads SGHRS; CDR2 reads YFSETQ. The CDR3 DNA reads TGCGCCAGCAGCTTGGAGGGGGACAGGGATGTGGGCACTGAAGCTTTCTTT. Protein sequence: CASSLEGDRDVGTEAFF.

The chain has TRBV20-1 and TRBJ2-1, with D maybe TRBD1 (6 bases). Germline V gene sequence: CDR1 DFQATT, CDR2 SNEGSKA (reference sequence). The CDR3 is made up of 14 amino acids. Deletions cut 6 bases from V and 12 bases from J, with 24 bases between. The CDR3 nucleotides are TGCAGTGCCCACCCGGGATACCATGAGACAGGGCAGTTCTTC. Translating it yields CSAHPGYHETGQFF.

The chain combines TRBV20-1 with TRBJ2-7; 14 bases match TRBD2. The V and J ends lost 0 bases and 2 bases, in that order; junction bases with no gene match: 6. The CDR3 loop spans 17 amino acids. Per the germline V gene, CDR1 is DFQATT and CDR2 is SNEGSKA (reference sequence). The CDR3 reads CSARDWTSGGPTYEQYF. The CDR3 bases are TGCAGTGCTAGAGACTGGACTAGCGGGGGGCCAACCTACGAGCAGTACTTC.

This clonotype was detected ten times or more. Here the CDR3 DNA reads TGTGCCAGCAGTTTATTAGCTACTTCCTACGAGCAGTACTTC. Translating gives CASSLLATSYEQYF. The chain links TRBV12-3 or TRBV12-4 to TRBJ2-7; D is unresolved. The CDR3 has 14 residues. Trimming removed 2 bases at V and 1 base at J, with 9 bases between.

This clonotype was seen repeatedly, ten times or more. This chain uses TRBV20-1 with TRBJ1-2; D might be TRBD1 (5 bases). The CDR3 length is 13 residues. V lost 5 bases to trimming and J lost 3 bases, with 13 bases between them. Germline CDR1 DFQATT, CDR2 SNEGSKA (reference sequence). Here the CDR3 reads CSAYPGTDYGYTF. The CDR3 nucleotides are TGCAGTGCTTACCCCGGGACGGACTATGGCTACACCTTC.

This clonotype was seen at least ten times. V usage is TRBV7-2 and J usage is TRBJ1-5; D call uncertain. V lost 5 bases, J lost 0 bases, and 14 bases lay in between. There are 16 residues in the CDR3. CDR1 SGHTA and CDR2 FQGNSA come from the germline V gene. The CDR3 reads CASSPPAGGSNQPQHF. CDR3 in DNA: TGTGCCAGCAGCCCCCCCGCGGGCGGTAGCAATCAGCCCCAGCATTTT.

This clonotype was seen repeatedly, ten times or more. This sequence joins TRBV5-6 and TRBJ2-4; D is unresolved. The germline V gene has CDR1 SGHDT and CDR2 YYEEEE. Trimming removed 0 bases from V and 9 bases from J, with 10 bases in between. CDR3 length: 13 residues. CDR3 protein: CASSLVGRPIQYF. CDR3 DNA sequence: TGTGCCAGCAGCTTGGTGGGCAGGCCCATTCAGTACTTC.

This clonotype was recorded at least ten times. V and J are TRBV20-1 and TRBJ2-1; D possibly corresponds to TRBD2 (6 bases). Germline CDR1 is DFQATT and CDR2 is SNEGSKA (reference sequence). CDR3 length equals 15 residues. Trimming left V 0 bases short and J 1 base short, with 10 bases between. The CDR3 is CSARDYGTSYNEQFF. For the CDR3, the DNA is TGCAGTGCTAGAGATTACGGGACTTCCTACAATGAGCAGTTCTTC.

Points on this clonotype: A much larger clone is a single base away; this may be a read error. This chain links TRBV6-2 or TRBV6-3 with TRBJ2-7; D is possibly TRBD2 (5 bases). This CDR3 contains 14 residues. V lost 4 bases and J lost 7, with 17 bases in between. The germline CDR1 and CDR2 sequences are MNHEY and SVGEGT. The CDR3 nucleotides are TGTGCCAGCAGTTCCATCGTATCGGGGAAAGAGCAGTACTTC. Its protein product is CASSSIVSGKEQYF.

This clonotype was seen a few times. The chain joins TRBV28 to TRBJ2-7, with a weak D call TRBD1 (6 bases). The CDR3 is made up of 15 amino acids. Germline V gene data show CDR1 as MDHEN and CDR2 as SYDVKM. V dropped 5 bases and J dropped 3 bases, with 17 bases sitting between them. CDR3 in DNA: TGTGCCAGCAGTCCAACTCTAACAGGGAACTACGAGCAGTACTTC. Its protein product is CASSPTLTGNYEQYF.